These T cell receptor beta chains were read from a single sample in a study of pediatric ulcerative colitis. Repertoires were generated with immunoSEQ multiplex PCR, while TCRdb's copy carries only in-frame clones and drops some. The data hold 55,000 to 75,000 clones, with 70% to 90% observed a single time. Specimen: blood. Source of these receptors: a boy between 10 and 17 years old with severe ulcerative colitis. Each CDR3 is given with its conserved first and last residue.

CDR3: CASSFRRRNSGRAYEQYF
V: TRBV11-2
J: TRBJ2-7

CDR3: CASSQDTSGRRGETQYF
V: TRBV4-1
J: TRBJ2-5

CDR3: CASSPTSGVLEAFF
V: TRBV11-1
J: TRBJ1-1

CDR3: CASRGGADTQYF
V: TRBV5-1
J: TRBJ2-3

CDR3: CASSIDSYTGAIDTQYF
V: TRBV19
J: TRBJ2-3

CDR3: CASSLDTGGWGGYTF
V: TRBV11-2
J: TRBJ1-2

CDR3: CASSAVGSLLLEQFF
V: TRBV2
J: TRBJ2-1

CDR3: CASVGYNEQFF
V: TRBV6-5
J: TRBJ2-1

CDR3: CSAPVLDEQFF
V: TRBV29-1
J: TRBJ2-1

CDR3: CASSRLPDQPQHF
V: TRBV5-6
J: TRBJ1-5

CDR3: CASSLWETLNGGYTF
V: TRBV28
J: TRBJ1-2

CDR3: CAISEGTSGYEQYF
V: TRBV10-3
J: TRBJ2-7

CDR3: CASSQGIPDEQFF
V: TRBV14
J: TRBJ2-1

CDR3: CASKTGGAYEQYF
V: TRBV27
J: TRBJ2-7

CDR3: CASSLRILFF
V: TRBV21-1
J: TRBJ1-4

CDR3: CARKIPQGDDEAFF
V: TRBV25-1
J: TRBJ1-1

CDR3: CATSSGTSDNYEQYF
V: TRBV15
J: TRBJ2-7

CDR3: CASSPTHPPTDTQYF
V: TRBV6-5
J: TRBJ2-3

CDR3: CASSPTGGAYYGYTF
V: TRBV14
J: TRBJ1-2

CDR3: CASSESSGTIYNEQFF
V: TRBV25-1
J: TRBJ2-1

CDR3: CASSYSTSGKTDTQYF
V: TRBV6-5
J: TRBJ2-3

CDR3: CASSLGLQETQYF
V: TRBV6-5
J: TRBJ2-5

CDR3: CASSVEPSGTADTQYF
V: TRBV9
J: TRBJ2-3

CDR3: CASDPGQGGPITKNIQYF
V: TRBV19
J: TRBJ2-4

CDR3: CASSPVITSNQPQHF
V: TRBV5-5
J: TRBJ1-5

CDR3: CASSSGQGAAYSNQPQHF
V: TRBV19
J: TRBJ1-5

CDR3: CATSTQGGSPYEQYF
V: TRBV15
J: TRBJ2-7

CDR3: CASSMNNNEQFF
V: TRBV7-8
J: TRBJ2-1

CDR3: CASSLPGTSGSETQYF
V: TRBV18
J: TRBJ2-5

CDR3: CAWSDGSRARQPQHF
V: TRBV30
J: TRBJ1-5

CDR3: CASSPRYNEQFF
V: TRBV13
J: TRBJ2-1

CDR3: CAWRVPGQGTEAFF
V: TRBV30
J: TRBJ1-1

CDR3: CASSPPGLAQSNEQFF
V: TRBV7-2
J: TRBJ2-1

CDR3: CASSLGLAHSTDTQYF
V: TRBV5-1
J: TRBJ2-3

CDR3: CASSPTGIRTDTQYF
V: TRBV18
J: TRBJ2-3

CDR3: CASSVGQDYEQYF
V: TRBV9
J: TRBJ2-7

CDR3: CASSQGERYNEQFF
V: TRBV4-2
J: TRBJ2-1

CDR3: CASSLAGTSLTDTQYF
V: TRBV7-3
J: TRBJ2-3

CDR3: CASSLGADYGYTF
V: TRBV11-3
J: TRBJ1-2

CDR3: CAWSIGGPGYEQYF
V: TRBV30
J: TRBJ2-7

CDR3: CAISPGQGYEQYF
V: TRBV10-3
J: TRBJ2-7

CDR3: CASSPYEENEQFF
V: TRBV7-6
J: TRBJ2-1

CDR3: CASARGGGTEAFF
V: TRBV6-5
J: TRBJ1-1